This is a list of T cell receptor beta chains from one sample in a study of blood T cell repertoires in COVID-19. The table came from immunoSEQ multiplex PCR; TCRdb's copy has only in-frame clones and leaves some out. Among tens of thousands of clones listed, 70% to 90% were seen once. The specimen sequenced was peripheral blood. The receptor set was obtained from a man aged 45-65 years with acute or convalescent COVID-19. CDR3s include the opening cysteine and the closing phenylalanine or tryptophan. The order of the fields is D gene, clone size, J gene, V gene, CDR3 protein, CDR3 DNA. The D gene is left open where the match is weak. The size entry is marked missing in some rows and otherwise reads once, few, many or a size class.

D: TRBD1
size: NA
J: TRBJ2-7
V: TRBV29-1
CDR3: CSVGPRQGFEQYF
DNA: TGCAGCGTTGGACCCAGACAGGGATTCGAGCAGTACTTC

D: NA
size: NA
J: TRBJ1-1
V: TRBV18
CDR3: CASSPVTAFMNTEAFF
DNA: TGTGCCAGCTCACCAGTAACAGCCTTCATGAACACTGAAGCTTTCTTT

D: TRBD1
size: NA
J: TRBJ2-7
V: TRBV24-1
CDR3: CATRAGTGDRMGSYEQYF
DNA: TGTGCCACCAGGGCCGGGACAGGGGATCGGATGGGATCCTACGAGCAGTACTTC

D: NA
size: NA
J: TRBJ2-7
V: TRBV7-9
CDR3: CASSPFYEQYF
DNA: TGTGCCAGCAGCCCCTTCTACGAGCAGTACTTC

D: NA
size: NA
J: TRBJ1-6
V: TRBV12-3/TRBV12-4
CDR3: CASSFRGNSPLHF
DNA: TGTGCCAGCAGTTTCAGGGGTAATTCACCCCTCCACTTT

D: NA
size: NA
J: TRBJ2-1
V: TRBV10-1
CDR3: CASGTRSEQFF
DNA: TGCGCCAGCGGTACTAGGAGTGAGCAGTTCTTC

D: TRBD1
size: NA
J: TRBJ1-2
V: TRBV5-4
CDR3: CASSLVGGQGVFLYGYTF
DNA: TGTGCCAGCAGCTTGGTGGGGGGACAGGGGGTATTCCTCTATGGCTACACCTTC

D: TRBD1
size: NA
J: TRBJ1-3
V: TRBV28
CDR3: CASSLQAGGTGNTIYF
DNA: TGTGCCAGCAGTTTACAAGCAGGGGGCACAGGAAACACCATATATTTT

D: NA
size: NA
J: TRBJ2-5
V: TRBV19
CDR3: CASSRGLETQYF
DNA: TGTGCCAGTAGTAGGGGGCTTGAGACCCAGTACTTC

D: NA
size: NA
J: TRBJ2-5
V: TRBV12-3/TRBV12-4
CDR3: CASSSSLETQYF
DNA: TGTGCCAGCAGTTCCAGTTTGGAGACCCAGTACTTC

D: NA
size: NA
J: TRBJ2-3
V: TRBV7-2
CDR3: CASSPERQSVDTQYF
DNA: TGTGCCAGCAGTCCAGAACGACAGTCCGTAGATACGCAGTATTTT

D: TRBD1
size: NA
J: TRBJ1-1
V: TRBV15
CDR3: CATSSLRQGTEAFF
DNA: TGTGCCACCAGCAGCCTCCGACAGGGAACTGAAGCTTTCTTT

D: TRBD1
size: NA
J: TRBJ2-1
V: TRBV24-1
CDR3: CATSDGTVDEQFF
DNA: TGTGCCACCAGTGACGGGACAGTCGATGAGCAGTTCTTC

D: TRBD1
size: NA
J: TRBJ2-7
V: TRBV19
CDR3: CASSPPGGKDEQYF
DNA: TGTGCCAGTAGCCCACCAGGGGGCAAGGACGAGCAGTACTTC

D: NA
size: NA
J: TRBJ2-5
V: TRBV10-3
CDR3: CAIKRENQETQYF
DNA: TGTGCCATCAAACGGGAAAACCAAGAGACCCAGTACTTC

D: TRBD1
size: NA
J: TRBJ2-6
V: TRBV19
CDR3: CASSRPGQGMTGANVLTF
DNA: TGTGCCAGTAGTAGACCGGGACAGGGGATGACTGGGGCCAACGTCCTGACTTTC

D: NA
size: NA
J: TRBJ1-1
V: TRBV3-1/TRBV3-2
CDR3: CASSSRENTEAFF
DNA: TGTGCCAGCAGCTCCAGGGAAAACACTGAAGCTTTCTTT

D: TRBD1
size: NA
J: TRBJ2-1
V: TRBV7-6
CDR3: CASSSILTGSYNEQFF
DNA: TGTGCCAGCAGCTCCATTCTGACAGGGTCCTACAATGAGCAGTTCTTC

D: NA
size: NA
J: TRBJ2-2
V: TRBV7-3
CDR3: CASSDLGEQGELFF
DNA: TGTGCCAGCAGCGACCTAGGAGAGCAAGGGGAGCTGTTTTTT

D: TRBD2
size: NA
J: TRBJ2-1
V: TRBV4-2
CDR3: CASSPGTSGGASSFF
DNA: TGTGCCAGCAGCCCCGGGACTAGCGGGGGGGCCTCAAGCTTCTTC

D: TRBD1
size: NA
J: TRBJ1-2
V: TRBV9
CDR3: CASSVTGGDANYGYTF
DNA: TGTGCCAGCAGCGTCACAGGGGGGGACGCTAACTATGGCTACACCTTC

D: NA
size: NA
J: TRBJ2-7
V: TRBV6-5
CDR3: CASSLGDEQYF
DNA: TGTGCCAGCAGTTTAGGGGACGAGCAGTACTTC

D: NA
size: few
J: TRBJ1-3
V: TRBV28
CDR3: CASRGGYGNTIYF
DNA: TGTGCCAGTAGGGGAGGGTATGGAAACACCATATATTTT

D: NA
size: NA
J: TRBJ2-5
V: TRBV12-3/TRBV12-4
CDR3: CASWKTSGETQYF
DNA: TGTGCCAGCTGGAAAACCTCGGGGGAGACCCAGTACTTC

D: NA
size: NA
J: TRBJ2-1
V: TRBV28
CDR3: CASSRLRDSDEQFF
DNA: TGTGCCAGCAGTCGGTTAAGGGATAGCGATGAGCAGTTCTTC

D: NA
size: few
J: TRBJ2-2
V: TRBV2
CDR3: CASTGFTEAGELFF
DNA: TGTGCCAGCACCGGTTTCACCGAGGCCGGGGAGCTGTTTTTT

D: NA
size: NA
J: TRBJ1-6
V: TRBV27
CDR3: CASSLFRDSPLHF
DNA: TGTGCCAGCAGTTTATTCCGAGATTCACCCCTCCACTTT

D: NA
size: NA
J: TRBJ2-7
V: TRBV6-5
CDR3: CASSSTGSDSYEQYF
DNA: TGTGCCAGCAGCTCCACAGGGTCAGATTCCTACGAGCAGTACTTC

D: TRBD2
size: few
J: TRBJ2-7
V: TRBV18
CDR3: CASSGLAEYSYEQYF
DNA: TGTGCCAGCTCGGGGCTAGCGGAATACTCCTACGAGCAGTACTTC

D: NA
size: NA
J: TRBJ1-6
V: TRBV30
CDR3: CAWSGQGNGSPLHF
DNA: TGTGCCTGGAGCGGGCAGGGGAACGGTTCACCCCTCCACTTT

D: NA
size: NA
J: TRBJ1-4
V: TRBV14
CDR3: CASSLRATNEKLFF
DNA: TGTGCCAGCAGCCTGCGGGCAACTAATGAAAAACTGTTTTTT

D: NA
size: NA
J: TRBJ1-3
V: TRBV7-2
CDR3: CASSSSVTGSGNTIYF
DNA: TGTGCCAGCAGCTCATCCGTGACAGGCTCTGGAAACACCATATATTTT

D: NA
size: NA
J: TRBJ2-2
V: TRBV4-1
CDR3: CASSQAGVVNTGELFF
DNA: TGCGCCAGCAGCCAAGCGGGGGTAGTGAACACCGGGGAGCTGTTTTTT

D: NA
size: NA
J: TRBJ1-1
V: TRBV2
CDR3: CASSDFRSRQAVKLRAFF
DNA: TGTGCCAGCAGTGATTTCCGATCTCGACAGGCAGTTAAGTTGAGGGCTTTCTTT

D: TRBD1
size: NA
J: TRBJ1-1
V: TRBV29-1
CDR3: CSADRAQGTEAFF
DNA: TGCAGCGCGGACAGGGCCCAGGGCACTGAAGCTTTCTTT

D: TRBD1
size: few
J: TRBJ2-7
V: TRBV7-3
CDR3: CASSLTGGQGYEQYF
DNA: TGTGCCAGCAGCTTAACCGGTGGACAGGGGTACGAGCAGTACTTC

D: NA
size: NA
J: TRBJ2-1
V: TRBV7-6
CDR3: CASSLSGYNEQFF
DNA: TGTGCCAGCAGCTTATCAGGGTACAATGAGCAGTTCTTC

D: TRBD2
size: NA
J: TRBJ2-5
V: TRBV5-1
CDR3: CASRRSSGGIQETQYF
DNA: TGCGCCAGCAGAAGATCTAGCGGGGGGATCCAAGAGACCCAGTACTTC

D: NA
size: NA
J: TRBJ2-7
V: TRBV7-9
CDR3: CASSPKAGYSYEQYF
DNA: TGTGCCAGCAGCCCGAAAGCGGGTTACTCCTACGAGCAGTACTTC

D: NA
size: once
J: TRBJ1-5
V: TRBV7-9
CDR3: CASSLGGKNQPQHF
DNA: TGTGCCAGCAGCTTGGGAGGGAAAAATCAGCCCCAGCATTTT

D: NA
size: NA
J: TRBJ2-1
V: TRBV7-9
CDR3: CASSFVYEQFF
DNA: TGTGCCAGCAGCTTCGTTTATGAGCAGTTCTTC

D: NA
size: once
J: TRBJ2-6
V: TRBV6-5
CDR3: CAGEQGASGANVLTF
DNA: TGTGCCGGCGAACAGGGAGCCTCTGGGGCCAACGTCCTGACTTTC

D: NA
size: NA
J: TRBJ2-7
V: TRBV2
CDR3: CASRTRGGEQYF
DNA: TGTGCCAGTAGGACTCGAGGGGGCGAGCAGTACTTC

D: TRBD1
size: NA
J: TRBJ2-5
V: TRBV27
CDR3: CASSFQGVSEETQYF
DNA: TGTGCCAGCAGTTTTCAGGGGGTGTCGGAGGAGACCCAGTACTTC

D: TRBD1
size: NA
J: TRBJ1-1
V: TRBV3-1/TRBV3-2
CDR3: CASSSTGRAFF
DNA: TGTGCCAGCAGCTCGACAGGGAGGGCTTTCTTT

D: TRBD1
size: NA
J: TRBJ1-4
V: TRBV5-1
CDR3: CASSLGEGARLFF
DNA: TGCGCCAGCAGCTTGGGCGAGGGGGCGCGGCTGTTTTTT

D: TRBD1
size: NA
J: TRBJ1-2
V: TRBV6-5
CDR3: CASSFRDSALYGYTF
DNA: TGTGCCAGCAGTTTCCGGGACAGCGCTCTCTATGGCTACACCTTC

D: NA
size: NA
J: TRBJ2-7
V: TRBV12-3/TRBV12-4
CDR3: CASSQGSEQYF
DNA: TGTGCCAGCAGTCAGGGCTCCGAGCAGTACTTC

D: TRBD1
size: NA
J: TRBJ1-5
V: TRBV7-2
CDR3: CASSFRPRDSGQPQHF
DNA: TGTGCCAGCAGCTTCCGCCCTAGGGACAGCGGTCAGCCCCAGCATTTT

D: TRBD1
size: NA
J: TRBJ2-7
V: TRBV4-1
CDR3: CASSQEGQSSYEQYF
DNA: TGCGCCAGCAGCCAAGAGGGACAGAGCTCCTACGAGCAGTACTTC

D: NA
size: NA
J: TRBJ1-5
V: TRBV5-6
CDR3: CASSLAGRGNQPQHF
DNA: TGTGCCAGCAGCTTGGCCGGGCGGGGTAATCAGCCCCAGCATTTT

D: TRBD1
size: NA
J: TRBJ2-7
V: TRBV24-1
CDR3: CATSDPQGATTYEQYF
DNA: TGTGCCACCAGTGACCCGCAGGGGGCGACGACCTACGAGCAGTACTTC

D: TRBD1
size: NA
J: TRBJ2-7
V: TRBV10-3
CDR3: CATIRQGNLNEQYF
DNA: TGTGCCACCATCCGACAGGGAAACCTCAACGAGCAGTACTTC

D: NA
size: NA
J: TRBJ2-7
V: TRBV2
CDR3: CASSEDSSYEQYF
DNA: TGTGCCAGCAGTGAGGACAGTTCCTACGAGCAGTACTTC

D: NA
size: NA
J: TRBJ1-2
V: TRBV29-1
CDR3: CSVEEQPLYTF
DNA: TGCAGCGTTGAAGAACAGCCCCTATACACCTTC